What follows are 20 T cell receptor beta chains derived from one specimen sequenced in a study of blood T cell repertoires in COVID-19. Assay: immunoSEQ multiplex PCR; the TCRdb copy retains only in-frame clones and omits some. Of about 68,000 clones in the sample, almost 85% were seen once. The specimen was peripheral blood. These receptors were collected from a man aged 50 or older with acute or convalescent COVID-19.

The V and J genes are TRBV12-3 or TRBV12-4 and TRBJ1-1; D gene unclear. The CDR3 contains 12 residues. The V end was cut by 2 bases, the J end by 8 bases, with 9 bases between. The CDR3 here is CASSLSFGEAFF. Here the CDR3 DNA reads TGTGCCAGCAGTTTAAGTTTCGGGGAAGCTTTCTTT.

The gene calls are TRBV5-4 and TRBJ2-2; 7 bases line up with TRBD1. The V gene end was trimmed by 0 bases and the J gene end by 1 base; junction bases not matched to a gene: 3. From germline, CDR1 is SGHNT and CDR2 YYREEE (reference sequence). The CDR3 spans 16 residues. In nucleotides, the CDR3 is TGTGCCAGCAGCTTGGCCCGGACAGGGAACACCGGGGAGCTGTTTTTT. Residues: CASSLARTGNTGELFF.

CDR3: CASSQPAGGPRLDTQYF. The CDR3, as DNA: TGTGCCAGCAGCCAACCAGCGGGGGGGCCCCGTTTGGATACGCAGTATTTT. J is TRBJ2-3 and V is TRBV4-2; TRBD2 agrees at 10 bases. V dropped 2 bases and J dropped 6; count of bases not matched to a gene: 11. This CDR3 contains 17 residues. The germline gives CDR1 LGHNA, CDR2 YNFKEQ.

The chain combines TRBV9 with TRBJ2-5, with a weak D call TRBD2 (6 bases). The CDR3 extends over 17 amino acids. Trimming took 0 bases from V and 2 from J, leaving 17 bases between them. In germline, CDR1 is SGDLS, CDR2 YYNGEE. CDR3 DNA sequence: TGTGCCAGCAGCGTAGGGTGGGGGGATTGGTCTCAAGAGACCCAGTACTTC. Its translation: CASSVGWGDWSQETQYF. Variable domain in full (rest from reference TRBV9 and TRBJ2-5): DSGVTQTPKHLITATGQRVTLRCSPRSGDLSVYWYQQSLDQGLQFLIQYYNGEERAKGNILERFSAQQFPDLHSELNLSSLELGDSALYFCASSVGWGDWSQETQYFGPGTRLLVL.

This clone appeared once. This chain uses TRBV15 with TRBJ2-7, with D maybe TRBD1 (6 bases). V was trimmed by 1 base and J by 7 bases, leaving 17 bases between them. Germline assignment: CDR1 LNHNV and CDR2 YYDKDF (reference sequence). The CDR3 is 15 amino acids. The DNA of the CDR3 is TGTGCCACCAGCAGAGGGCCAGGGGCTTGGGAAGAGCAGTACTTC. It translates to CATSRGPGAWEEQYF.

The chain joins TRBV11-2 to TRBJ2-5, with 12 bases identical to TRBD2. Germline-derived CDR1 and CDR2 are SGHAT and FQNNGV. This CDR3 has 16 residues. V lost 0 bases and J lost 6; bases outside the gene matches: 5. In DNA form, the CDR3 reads TGTGCCAGCAGCTTAGAACTAGCGGGGGGCCAGCAGACCCAGTACTTC. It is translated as CASSLELAGGQQTQYF.

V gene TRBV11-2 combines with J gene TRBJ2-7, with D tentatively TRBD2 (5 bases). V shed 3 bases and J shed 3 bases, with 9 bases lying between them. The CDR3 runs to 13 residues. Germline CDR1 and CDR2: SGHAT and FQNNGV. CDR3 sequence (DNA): TGTGCCAGCAGCTTGGGAGCGGACTACGAGCAGTACTTC. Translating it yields CASSLGADYEQYF. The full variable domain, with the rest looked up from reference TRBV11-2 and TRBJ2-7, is EAGVAQSPRYKIIEKRQSVAFWCNPISGHATLYWYQQILGQGPKLLIQFQNNGVVDDSQLPKDRFSAERLKGVDSTLKIQPAKLEDSAVYLCASSLGADYEQYFGPGTRLTVT.

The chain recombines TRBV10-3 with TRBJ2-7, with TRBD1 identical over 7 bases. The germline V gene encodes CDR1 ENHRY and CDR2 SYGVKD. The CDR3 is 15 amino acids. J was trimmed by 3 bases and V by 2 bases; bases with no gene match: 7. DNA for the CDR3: TGTGCCATCAGTGAGGCGGCCCAGGGGGACTACGAGCAGTACTTC. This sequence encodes CAISEAAQGDYEQYF.

The CDR3 sequence: CATSRSGQVNEKLFF. The CDR3 bases are TGTGCCACCAGCAGGTCGGGACAAGTAAATGAAAAACTGTTTTTT. This chain uses TRBV15 with TRBJ1-4; D might be TRBD1 (6 bases). Germline-derived CDR1 and CDR2 are LNHNV and YYDKDF (reference sequence). With 3 bases removed from V and 5 bases from J, the gap between germline ends came to 13 bases. This CDR3 is 15 amino acids long.

As DNA, the CDR3 is TGCGCCATCGCCCCGGAGGTTAGCGGGGGGAACACCGGGGAGCTGTTTTTT. Translation: CAIAPEVSGGNTGELFF. The V call is TRBV10-2, the J call TRBJ2-2; 9 bases agree with TRBD2. CDR1 is WSHSY and CDR2 is SAAADI in the germline V gene. The CDR3 totals 17 residues. The V segment lost 10 bases and the J segment 1 base; nucleotides outside the gene matches: 13.

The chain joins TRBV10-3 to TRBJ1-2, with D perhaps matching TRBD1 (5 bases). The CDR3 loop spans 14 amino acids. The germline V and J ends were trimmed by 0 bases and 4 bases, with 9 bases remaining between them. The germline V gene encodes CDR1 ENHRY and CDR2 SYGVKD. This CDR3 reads CAISESGEVYGYTF. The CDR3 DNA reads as TGTGCCATCAGTGAGTCAGGGGAAGTCTATGGCTACACCTTC.

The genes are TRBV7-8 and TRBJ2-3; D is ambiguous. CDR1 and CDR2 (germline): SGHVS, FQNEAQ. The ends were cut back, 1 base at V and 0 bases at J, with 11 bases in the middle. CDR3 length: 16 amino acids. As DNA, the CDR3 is TGTGCCAGCAGCTTAGTAACGGGTAGGAGCACAGATACGCAGTATTTT. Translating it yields CASSLVTGRSTDTQYF.

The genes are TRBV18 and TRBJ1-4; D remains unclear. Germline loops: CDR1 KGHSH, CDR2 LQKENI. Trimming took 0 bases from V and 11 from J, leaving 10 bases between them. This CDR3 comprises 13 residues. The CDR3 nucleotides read TGTGCCAGCTCACCACCGGAGGGCCAGAAACTGTTTTTT. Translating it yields CASSPPEGQKLFF.

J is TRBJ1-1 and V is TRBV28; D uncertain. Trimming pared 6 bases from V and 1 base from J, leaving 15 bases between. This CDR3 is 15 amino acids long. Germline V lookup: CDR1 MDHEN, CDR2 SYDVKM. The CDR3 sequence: CASSEPRLENTEAFF. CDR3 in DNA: TGTGCCAGCAGCGAACCCAGGTTAGAGAACACTGAAGCTTTCTTT.

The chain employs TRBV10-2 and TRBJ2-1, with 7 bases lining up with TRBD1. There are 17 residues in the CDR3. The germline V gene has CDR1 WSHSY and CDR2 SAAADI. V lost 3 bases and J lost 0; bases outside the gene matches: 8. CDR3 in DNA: TGCGCCAGCAGTGACCCAAACAGGGGTTACTCCTACAATGAGCAGTTCTTC. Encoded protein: CASSDPNRGYSYNEQFF.

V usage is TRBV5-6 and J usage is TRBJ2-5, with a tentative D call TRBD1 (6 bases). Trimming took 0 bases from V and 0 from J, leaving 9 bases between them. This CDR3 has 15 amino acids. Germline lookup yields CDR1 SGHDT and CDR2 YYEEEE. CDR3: CASSLGPGDQETQYF. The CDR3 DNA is TGTGCCAGCAGCTTGGGTCCAGGGGACCAAGAGACCCAGTACTTC.

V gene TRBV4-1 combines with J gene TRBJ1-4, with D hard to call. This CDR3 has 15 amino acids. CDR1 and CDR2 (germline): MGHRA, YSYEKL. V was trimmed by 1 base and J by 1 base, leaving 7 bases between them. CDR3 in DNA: TGCGCCAGCAGCCAAGTGGCGGGAACTAATGAAAAACTGTTTTTT. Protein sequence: CASSQVAGTNEKLFF.

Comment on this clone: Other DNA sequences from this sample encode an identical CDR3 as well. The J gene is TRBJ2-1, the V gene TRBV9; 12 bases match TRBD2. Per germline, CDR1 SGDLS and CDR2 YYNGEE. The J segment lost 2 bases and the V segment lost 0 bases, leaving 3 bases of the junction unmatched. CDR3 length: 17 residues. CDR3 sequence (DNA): TGTGCCAGCAGCGTAGCTAGCGGGGGGGTAACCTACAATGAGCAGTTCTTC. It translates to CASSVASGGVTYNEQFF.

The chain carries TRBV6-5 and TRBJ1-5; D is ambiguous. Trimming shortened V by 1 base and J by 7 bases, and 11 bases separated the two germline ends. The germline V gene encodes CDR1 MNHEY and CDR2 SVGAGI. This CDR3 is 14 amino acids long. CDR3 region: CASSYLGVGQPQHF. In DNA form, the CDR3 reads TGTGCCAGCAGTTACTTGGGAGTTGGGCAGCCCCAGCATTTT.

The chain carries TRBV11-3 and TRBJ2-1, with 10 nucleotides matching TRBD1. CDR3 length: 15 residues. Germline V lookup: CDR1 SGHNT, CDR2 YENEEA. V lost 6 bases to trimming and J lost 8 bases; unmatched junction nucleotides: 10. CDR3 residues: CASSFGTGDVHEQFF. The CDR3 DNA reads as TGTGCCAGCAGTTTTGGGACAGGGGATGTCCATGAGCAGTTCTTC.